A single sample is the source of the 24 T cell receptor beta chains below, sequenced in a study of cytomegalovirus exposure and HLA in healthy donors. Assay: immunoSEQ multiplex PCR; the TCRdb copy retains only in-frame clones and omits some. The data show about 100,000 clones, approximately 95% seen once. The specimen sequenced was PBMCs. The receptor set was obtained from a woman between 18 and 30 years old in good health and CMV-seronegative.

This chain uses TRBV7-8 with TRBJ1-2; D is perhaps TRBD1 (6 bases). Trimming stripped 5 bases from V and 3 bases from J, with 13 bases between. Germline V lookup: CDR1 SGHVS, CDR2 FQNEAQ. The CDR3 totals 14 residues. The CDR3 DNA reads TGTGCCAGCAGCCCAGCCGGGACACACTATGGCTACACCTTC. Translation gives CASSPAGTHYGYTF. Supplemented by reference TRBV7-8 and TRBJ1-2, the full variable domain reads GAGVSQSPRYKVAKRGQDVALRCDPISGHVSLFWYQQALGQGPEFLTYFQNEAQLDKSGLPSDRFFAERPEGSVSTLKIQRTQQEDSAVYLCASSPAGTHYGYTFGSGTRLTVV.

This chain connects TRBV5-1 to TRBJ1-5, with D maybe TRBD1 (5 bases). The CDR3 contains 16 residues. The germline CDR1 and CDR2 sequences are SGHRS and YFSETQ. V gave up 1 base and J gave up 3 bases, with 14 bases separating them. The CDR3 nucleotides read TGCGCCAGCAGCTTGAACCCGACAGAAGTCAATCAGCCCCAGCATTTT. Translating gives CASSLNPTEVNQPQHF.

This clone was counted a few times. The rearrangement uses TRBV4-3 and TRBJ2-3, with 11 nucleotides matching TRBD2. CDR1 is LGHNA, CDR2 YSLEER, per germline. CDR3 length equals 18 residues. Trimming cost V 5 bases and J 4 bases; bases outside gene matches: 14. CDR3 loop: CASSDSSGGLTVADTQYF. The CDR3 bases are TGCGCCAGCAGCGATTCTAGCGGGGGGCTCACCGTCGCAGATACGCAGTATTTT.

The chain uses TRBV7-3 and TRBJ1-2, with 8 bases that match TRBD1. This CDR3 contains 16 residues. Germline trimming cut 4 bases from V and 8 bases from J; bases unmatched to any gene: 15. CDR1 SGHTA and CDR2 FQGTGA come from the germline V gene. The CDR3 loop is CASSSALGTGMGGYTF. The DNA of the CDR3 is TGTGCCAGCAGCTCCGCTTTGGGGACAGGAATGGGCGGCTACACCTTC. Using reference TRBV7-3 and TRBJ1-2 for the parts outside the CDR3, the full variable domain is GAGVSQTPSNKVTEKGKYVELRCDPISGHTALYWYRQSLGQGPEFLIYFQGTGAADDSGLPNDRFFAVRPEGSVSTLKIQRTERGDSAVYLCASSSALGTGMGGYTFGSGTRLTVV.

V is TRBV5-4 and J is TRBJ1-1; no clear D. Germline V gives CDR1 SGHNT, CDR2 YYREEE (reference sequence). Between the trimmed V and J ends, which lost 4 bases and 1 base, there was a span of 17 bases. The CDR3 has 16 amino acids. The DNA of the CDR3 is TGTGCCAGCAGCCAGAAGCGTCGATCGGAGAACACTGAAGCTTTCTTT. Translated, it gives CASSQKRRSENTEAFF.

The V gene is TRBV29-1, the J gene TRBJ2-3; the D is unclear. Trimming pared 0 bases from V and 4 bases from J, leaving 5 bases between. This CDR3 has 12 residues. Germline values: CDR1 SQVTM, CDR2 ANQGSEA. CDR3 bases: TGCAGCGTTGAAGACGCAGCAGATACGCAGTATTTT. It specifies CSVEDAADTQYF.

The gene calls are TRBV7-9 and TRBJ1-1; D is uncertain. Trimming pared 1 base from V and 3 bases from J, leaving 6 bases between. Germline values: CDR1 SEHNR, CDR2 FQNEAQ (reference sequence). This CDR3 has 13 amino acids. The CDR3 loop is CASSLGGDTEAFF. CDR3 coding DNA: TGTGCCAGCAGCTTAGGAGGTGACACTGAAGCTTTCTTT.

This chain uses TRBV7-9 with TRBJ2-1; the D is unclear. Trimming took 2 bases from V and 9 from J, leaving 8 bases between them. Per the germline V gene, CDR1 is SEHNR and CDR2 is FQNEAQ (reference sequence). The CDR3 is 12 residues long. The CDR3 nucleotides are TGTGCCAGCAGCTTATCTCAGATTGAGCAGTTCTTC. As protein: CASSLSQIEQFF. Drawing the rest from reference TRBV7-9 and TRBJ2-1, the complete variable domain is DTGVSQNPRHKITKRGQNVTFRCDPISEHNRLYWYRQTLGQGPEFLTYFQNEAQLEKSRLLSDRFSAERPKGSFSTLEIQRTEQGDSAMYLCASSLSQIEQFFGPGTRLTVL.

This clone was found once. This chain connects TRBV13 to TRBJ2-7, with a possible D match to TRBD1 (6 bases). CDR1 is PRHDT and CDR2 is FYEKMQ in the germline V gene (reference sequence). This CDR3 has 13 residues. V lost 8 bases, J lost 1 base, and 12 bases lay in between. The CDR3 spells CASGNRESYEQYF. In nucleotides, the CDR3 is TGTGCCAGCGGGAACAGGGAGTCCTACGAGCAGTACTTC. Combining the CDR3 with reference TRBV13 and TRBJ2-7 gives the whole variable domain AAGVIQSPRHLIKEKRETATLKCYPIPRHDTVYWYQQGPGQDPQFLISFYEKMQSDKGSIPDRFSAQQFSDYHSELNMSSLELGDSALYFCASGNRESYEQYFGPGTRLTVT.

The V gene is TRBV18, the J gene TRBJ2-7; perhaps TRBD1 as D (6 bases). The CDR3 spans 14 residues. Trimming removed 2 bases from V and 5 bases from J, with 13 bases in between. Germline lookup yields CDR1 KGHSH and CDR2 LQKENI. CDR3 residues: CASSPAGGANEQYF. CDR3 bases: TGTGCCAGCTCACCAGCTGGGGGCGCGAACGAGCAGTACTTC.

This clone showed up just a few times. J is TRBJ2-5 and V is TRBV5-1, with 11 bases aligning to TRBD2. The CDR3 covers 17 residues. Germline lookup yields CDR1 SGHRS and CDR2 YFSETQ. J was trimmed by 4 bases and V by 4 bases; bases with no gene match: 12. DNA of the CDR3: TGCGCCAGCAGCCGCCACACTAGCGGGGGAACGGGAGAGACCCAGTACTTC. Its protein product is CASSRHTSGGTGETQYF.

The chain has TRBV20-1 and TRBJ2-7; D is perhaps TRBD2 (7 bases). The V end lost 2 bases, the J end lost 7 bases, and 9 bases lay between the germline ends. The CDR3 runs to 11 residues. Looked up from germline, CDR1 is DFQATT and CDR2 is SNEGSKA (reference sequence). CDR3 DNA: TGCAGTGCTAGAAGGGGGGGAGAGCAGTACTTC. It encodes CSARRGGEQYF.

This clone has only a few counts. This chain's CDR3 is CASKSGGVYEQYF. As DNA, the CDR3 is TGTGCCAGCAAGTCGGGAGGCGTTTACGAGCAGTACTTC. This chain joins TRBV2 and TRBJ2-7; the match to TRBD2 covers 7 bases. The V gene's germline CDR1 is SNHLY and CDR2 FYNNEI. The CDR3 has 13 amino acids. V shed 7 bases, J shed 4 bases, and the junction held 7 bases outside the gene matches.

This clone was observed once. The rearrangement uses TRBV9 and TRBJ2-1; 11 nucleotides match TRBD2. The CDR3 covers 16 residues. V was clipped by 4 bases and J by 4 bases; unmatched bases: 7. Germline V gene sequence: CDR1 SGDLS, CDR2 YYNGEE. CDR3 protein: CASSLPGLAVYNEQFF. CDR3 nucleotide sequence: TGTGCCAGCAGCTTACCGGGACTAGCGGTTTACAATGAGCAGTTCTTC.

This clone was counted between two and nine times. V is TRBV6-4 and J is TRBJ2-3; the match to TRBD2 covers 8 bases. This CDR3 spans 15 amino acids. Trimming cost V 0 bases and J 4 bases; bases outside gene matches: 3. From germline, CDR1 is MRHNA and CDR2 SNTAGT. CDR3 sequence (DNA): TGTGCCAGCAGTGACTCTAGCGGGGCTGCAGATACGCAGTATTTT. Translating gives CASSDSSGAADTQYF.

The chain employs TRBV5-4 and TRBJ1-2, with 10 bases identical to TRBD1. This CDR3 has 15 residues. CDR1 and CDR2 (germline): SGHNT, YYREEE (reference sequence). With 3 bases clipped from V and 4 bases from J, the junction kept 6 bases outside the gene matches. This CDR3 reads CASSSWTGGGYGYTF. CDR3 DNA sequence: TGTGCCAGCAGCTCGTGGACAGGGGGGGGCTATGGCTACACCTTC.

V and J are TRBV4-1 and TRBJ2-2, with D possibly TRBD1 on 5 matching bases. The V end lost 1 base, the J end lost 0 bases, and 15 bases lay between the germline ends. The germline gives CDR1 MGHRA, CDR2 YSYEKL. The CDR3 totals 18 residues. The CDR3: CASSQVTRQKTNTGELFF. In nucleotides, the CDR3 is TGCGCCAGCAGCCAAGTCACGAGACAGAAGACGAACACCGGGGAGCTGTTTTTT.

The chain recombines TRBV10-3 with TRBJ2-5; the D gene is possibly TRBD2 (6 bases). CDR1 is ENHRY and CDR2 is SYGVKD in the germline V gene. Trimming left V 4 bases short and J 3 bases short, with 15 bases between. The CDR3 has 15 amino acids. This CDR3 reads CAISAGLSSKETQYF. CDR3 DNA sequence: TGTGCCATCAGTGCCGGACTATCGTCTAAAGAGACCCAGTACTTC.

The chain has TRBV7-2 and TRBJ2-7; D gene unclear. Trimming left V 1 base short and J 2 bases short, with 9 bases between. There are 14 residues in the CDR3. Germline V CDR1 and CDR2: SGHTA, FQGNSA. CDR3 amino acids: CASSLEDFAYEQYF. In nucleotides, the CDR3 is TGTGCCAGCAGCTTAGAAGACTTCGCCTACGAGCAGTACTTC.

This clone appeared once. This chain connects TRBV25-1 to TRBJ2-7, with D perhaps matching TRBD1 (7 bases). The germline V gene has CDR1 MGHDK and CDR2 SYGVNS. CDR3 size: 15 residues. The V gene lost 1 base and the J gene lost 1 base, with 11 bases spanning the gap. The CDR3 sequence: CASSESPGGSYEQYF. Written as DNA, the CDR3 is TGTGCCAGCAGTGAATCCCCAGGGGGGTCCTACGAGCAGTACTTC.

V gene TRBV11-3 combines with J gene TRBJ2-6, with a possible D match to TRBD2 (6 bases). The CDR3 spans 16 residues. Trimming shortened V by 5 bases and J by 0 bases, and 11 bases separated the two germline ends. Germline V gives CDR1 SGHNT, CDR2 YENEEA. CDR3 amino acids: CASSGDSHSGANVLTF. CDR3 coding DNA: TGTGCCAGCAGCGGGGACTCGCACTCTGGGGCCAACGTCCTGACTTTC.

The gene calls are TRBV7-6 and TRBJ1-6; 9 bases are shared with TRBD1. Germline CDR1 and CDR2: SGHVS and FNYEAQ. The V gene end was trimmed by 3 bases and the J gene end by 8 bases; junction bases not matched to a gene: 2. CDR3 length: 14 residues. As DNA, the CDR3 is TGTGCCAGCAGCTTGGGACAGGGACATTCACCCCTCCACTTT. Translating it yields CASSLGQGHSPLHF.

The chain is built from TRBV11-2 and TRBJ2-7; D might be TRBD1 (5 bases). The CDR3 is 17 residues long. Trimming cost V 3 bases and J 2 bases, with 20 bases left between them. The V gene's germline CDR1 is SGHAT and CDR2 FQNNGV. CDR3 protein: CASSFSRQPQSTYEQYF. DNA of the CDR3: TGTGCCAGCAGCTTTAGTCGACAGCCACAATCGACCTACGAGCAGTACTTC.

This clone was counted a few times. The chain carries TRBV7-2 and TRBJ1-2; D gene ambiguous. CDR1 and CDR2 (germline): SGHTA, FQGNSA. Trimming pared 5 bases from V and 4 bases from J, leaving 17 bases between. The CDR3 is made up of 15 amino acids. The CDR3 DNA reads TGTGCCAGCAGCCCCGGGTCGGAACCTGCCTATGGCTACACCTTC. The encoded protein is CASSPGSEPAYGYTF.